This T cell receptor beta chain was found in a study of cytomegalovirus exposure and HLA in healthy donors (TCRdb year 2017). Background on the whole study: An earlier analysis of some 500 of the donors reported 250 to 300 Gb of sequence data and 117 million unique TCR beta sequences from 150 million to 200 million T cells. Genome-wide SNP genotypes for about 65% of the 666 donors were used in a later genetic analysis, which treated that subset as a discovery cohort. An early release that covered 640 HLA-typed donors contained approximately 300 gigabases of sequencing data and tens of millions of unique TCR sequences. High-throughput TCR immunosequencing, statistical association of individual TCRs with disease status, and machine learning were combined to predict cytomegalovirus infection status. Among 300 to 500 genotyped donors of the cohort, an average of approximately 200,000 unique TCR beta nucleotide sequences was sequenced per donor, of which 15% to 20% were non-productive. To decide whether each TCR beta V gene segment behaved as functional or pseudogenic, an earlier analysis of 587 of the donors relied on high-throughput TCR beta sequencing. The study aimed to test whether signatures of past pathogen exposure could be identified by cataloging public T cell receptors. HLA typing included class I and class II loci at four-digit resolution. The genetic ancestry cluster associated with self-reported Caucasian donors included 81% of the roughly 400 genotyped donors. Every discovery cohort repertoire had been produced on one sequencing platform. The study profiled the T cell repertoires of 550 to 700 subjects by immunosequencing and related them to cytomegalovirus serostatus. In the later analysis, no new phenotypic data were used to find candidate immune exposures; instead, reliance was placed on TCR beta sequences and their occurrence across donors. A separate validation cohort of roughly 110 different subjects was used in addition to the approximately 700-subject first cohort. To study patterns of TCR occurrence, a later analysis re-analyzed previously published TCR beta repertoires from just over 650 donors and added high-resolution HLA genotyping. Donor age, sex, ethnicity and CMV serostatus were compiled alongside the repertoire data. A handful of DR-DQ haplotypes were treated as single units for association and clustering because of strong linkage in the cohort. The number of donors typed differed by locus, with 629-630 for A, B, C, DRB1 and DQB1, roughly 520 for DQA1, approximately 580 for DPA1, and 400 to 490 for DPB1.

The cohort comprised some 700 healthy bone marrow donors. All cohort members were sampled while nominally healthy, although unrecorded immune exposures were likely present. The donor was CMV seropositive and was included in the group of 300 or so seropositive cohort members. Each donor provided a peripheral blood sample, and peripheral blood mononuclear cells were used for TCR beta sequencing. The Qiagen DNeasy Blood Extraction Kit was used to extract genomic DNA from the blood cell samples. Overall study results and their limits: The sequencing pipeline was judged likely to have produced a cluster of highly shared sequence variants as a technical artifact. Several of the top co-occurrence clusters appeared to be linked to parvovirus B19, influenza, CMV and Epstein-Barr virus, according to a later analysis. Linkage disequilibrium might explain the correlated functional status among segregating V segments, but an unknown experimental factor could not be excluded. The classifier was reported to diagnose cytomegalovirus status with high specificity and sensitivity in both the original cohort and the validation cohort. In an earlier analysis of approximately 590 of the donors, most TCR beta V segments appeared in productive rearrangements about 87% or about 30% of the time, broadly matching IMGT annotations. A later genetic analysis reported fewer N-insertions in productive TCRs among donors in an Asian-associated ancestry cluster than the 666-donor mean. In vitro tests confirmed that a few of the cytomegalovirus-associated TCR beta chains recognize cytomegalovirus antigens. The cohort was sequenced for TCR beta chains only, and without alpha or paired-chain data the features that could be detected were limited. Roughly uniform sequencing depth across donors was assumed in presence/absence analyses, although this assumption may not hold. Because counts were too low, under 20 rarely observed V segments, including chromosome 9 orphons, were left out of the earlier analysis of 587 of the donors. According to a later analysis, TCR association rates differed among HLA loci, with DRB1 alleles showing the most associated TCRs and HLA-C alleles showing the fewest. A later analysis associated 15,000 or so TCR beta sequences with specific HLA alleles at a false discovery rate of 0.05. When HLA alleles, especially DR and DQ, strongly co-occurred, attributing TCR associations to individual alleles was difficult. A further reported finding was that TCR beta sequences accurately predicted the HLA-A and HLA-B alleles for most subjects in the first cohort. The only immune exposure information available for the cohort was CMV serostatus. Some IMGT-functional V segments, including TRBV6-2 and TRBV6-3, could not be told apart with the 87-base-pair reads, so those segments were excluded. A later analysis found that most CMV-associated TCR beta chains appeared HLA-restricted, with HLA associations seemingly driven largely by CMV exposure. Because HLA typing was unavailable for some donors at each locus, only the typed subset was used in association tests. Across donors, most TCR sequences were observed very rarely, whereas some public TCRs were present in many individuals. In a later analysis, HLA-associated TCR beta chains showed more clonal expansion and lower generation probabilities than non-associated chains that were equally common. A total of 150 to 200 TCR beta chains were listed by the study as associated with cytomegalovirus. The authors suggested that the approach could potentially be extended to other disease states and immunological phenotypes. In a later genetic analysis, a missense DCLRE1C variant was associated with V-gene and J-gene trimming of TCR beta chains, and the association was replicated in an independent cohort.

CDR3 length: 14 amino acids, cysteine to phenylalanine. Solely the CDR3 DNA is kept, with 42 bases framed from the first base. From a lookup of the germline V gene, CDR1 and CDR2 are SGHRS and YFSETQ. V lost 4 bases and J lost 1 base; the stretch between them is 11 bases long. This clone was recorded a few times. What antigen it recognizes has not been identified. Base qualities are not recorded, but no much larger clone differs from it by a single base. The sample carries other DNA sequences with the same CDR3. Library generation was performed with the immunoSEQ multiplex PCR assay. A mixture of 60 forward primers for TCR Vbeta segments and 13 reverse primers for TCR Jbeta segments was used in the multiplex PCR. The CDR3 region of rearranged TCR beta genes was amplified from genomic DNA with a multiplex PCR assay. The Illumina HiSeq System was used to sequence the amplified TCR beta libraries as 87-base-pair reads. As for the original processing: Across the 640 or so repertoires, a later analysis counted 75 million to 90 million unique TCR beta chains, some 11 million of which were shared by at least two donors. A nearest-neighbor algorithm error-corrected the raw reads and collapsed the reads into unique sequences, merging closely related sequences to remove PCR and sequencing errors. V, D and J gene segments were assigned by aligning CDR3 sequences to IMGT reference sequences. Each retained sequence needed at least a six-nucleotide match to both a V gene segment and a J gene segment. Rearrangements were classified as productive when the CDR3 lacked stop codons and remained in frame with V and J, and all other rearrangements were classified as non-productive. Following IMGT convention, CDR3 was defined as the stretch from the second conserved V-encoded cysteine to the conserved J-encoded phenylalanine. In an earlier analysis of 587 of the donors, sequences lacking an unambiguous match to a single V gene segment were excluded. In an earlier analysis of several hundred of the donors, V segments were called functional above 56.7% productive rearrangements and were called segregating when the between-donor standard deviation exceeded 5%. To diagnose cytomegalovirus status from the catalog of TCR beta chain sequences, a statistical classification framework was built. In a later analysis, TCR nucleotide sequences were compared against IMGT/GENE-DB human TR gene sequences so that V and J genes could be assigned. A later analysis assigned CDR3 sequences and most-parsimonious VDJ recombination scenarios with the TCRdist pipeline. In a later analysis, every TCR beta chain was defined by the combination of its CDR3 amino acid sequence and its V-gene family, and reads without a unique V-gene family were dropped. A later analysis removed 550 to 650 highly shared, low-generation-probability nucleotide sequences to deal with suspected cross-contamination and a sequencing artifact. A later analysis calculated a clonal expansion index for each public chain from normalized within-repertoire ranks of inferred template counts. A later analysis computed generation probabilities with a VDJ recombination model fitted to out-of-frame rearrangements, and checked the results against IGoR. In a later analysis, hypergeometric tests were used to score TCR-TCR, TCR-HLA and TCR-CMV co-occurrence, with a repertoire-size bias correction applied to TCR pairs. False discovery rates were estimated in a later analysis by permuting HLA or CMV assignments 20 times. In a later analysis, co-occurring TCRs were grouped with DBSCAN, and TCRdist sequence similarity was added when clustering was performed within HLA-allele-positive subsets. Repertoires with fewer than 30,000 or more than 120,000 public chains were left out of co-occurrence clustering, as were about five repertoires with anomalous nucleotide sharing. TCRdb's version of the immuneACCESS table is confined to in-frame rearrangements and falls short of the full clone set. An unresolved V gene accounts for under half of the shortfall where checked; the remainder is of unknown origin. Clone size and the V and J calls come from that table; the DNA yielded D and trimming. Counted in this sample were about 200,000 clones; 79% of them appeared once. Jointly, the top ten make up about 4.6% of the sample.

The V and J segments used are TRBV5-1 and TRBJ1-1, and perhaps TRBD1 as D gene, on 5 matching bases. The clonotype originates from a woman in her twenties or thirties in good health and CMV-seropositive. Sample: PBMCs. The DNA sequence reads TGCGCCAGCAGCCTTAGGGGCGCGAACACTGAAGCTTTCTTT. This is translated as CASSLRGANTEAFF.